This is a list of T cell receptor beta chains from one sample in a study of CD8 T cells in Susac syndrome. TCRdb itself ran the immunoSEQ multiplex PCR reads through MiXCR, one entry per CDR3 protein. The sample carries hundreds of thousands of distinct CDR3 sequences, about 95% recorded once. Material: CD4+ T cells from PBMCs. The receptors were gathered from a human donor with Susac syndrome. CDR3s include the opening cysteine and the closing phenylalanine or tryptophan.

V gene | CDR3 protein
TRBV20-1 | CSASVSFFGNQPQHF
TRBV9 | CASSAQTVSGNTIYF
TRBV19 | CASSSSGKSEQFF
TRBV12-5 | CASGSGTSGTETQYF
TRBV20-1 | CSAGKSGRAYNEQFF
TRBV6-5 | CASSYGGTGAYEQYF
TRBV29-1 | CSGAGASGEGYEQYF
TRBV28 | CASLGTGSSYEQYF
TRBV5-4 | CASSLWLAGNNEQFF
TRBV15 | CATSRAGLYEQYF
TRBV6-5 | CASSSGVKEAFF
TRBV3-1 | CASSQSSPGTEAFF
TRBV3-1 | CASSRAGTANNEQFF
TRBV29-1 | CSVAELNTEAFF
TRBV19 | CASTVAGFDEQFF
TRBV9 | CASSVAAGRTYEQYF
TRBV7-9 | CASSTRVEQYF
TRBV30 | CAWTLTGLSQPQHF
TRBV28 | CASSFRGGRYEQYF
TRBV15 | CATKLAGGETQYF
TRBV30 | CACSKRDTGELFF
TRBV30 | CAWTADSSNQPQHF
TRBV20-1 | CSAKIDSYSYNEQFF
TRBV9 | CASSDGTRGTDTQYF
TRBV18 | CASSPLGGPNYGYTF
TRBV18 | CASSPTSRGQETQYF
TRBV4-1 | CASSQGRTSGVNEQFF
TRBV5-1 | CASSFSNTDTQYF
TRBV7-9 | CASSSQGSSNQPQHF
TRBV12-3/TRBV12-4 | CASSLTTYEQYF